The 29 T cell receptor beta chains reported below all come from one sample, sequenced in a study of tumor-infiltrating lymphocytes in glioblastoma multiforme. TCRB libraries came from RNA via three nested multiplex PCR rounds. One entry per CDR3 protein results from TCRdb running MiXCR on the multiplex PCR reads. The sample includes 30,000 or so distinct CDR3 sequences, approximately 60% of them seen just once. Sequenced input: brain tumor tissue. The origin of the receptors is a male donor with glioblastoma.

This clonotype was observed once. It may be a read error: a sequence one base away is much more abundant. The gene calls are TRBV30 and TRBJ2-4; TRBD1 matches 8 bases. The germline gives CDR1 GTSNPN, CDR2 SVGIG (reference sequence). This CDR3 contains 12 residues. DNA of the CDR3: TGTGCCTGGAAGTACAGGGGGAACATTCAGCACTTC. It is translated as CAWKYRGNIQHF.

There are many counts of this clonotype. The chain uses TRBV5-1 and TRBJ2-1; D could derive from TRBD1 or TRBD2 (5 bases each). This CDR3 contains 14 residues. CDR1 and CDR2 from the germline V gene are SGHRS and YFSETQ. V was clipped by 4 bases and J by 5 bases, with 13 bases between them. This CDR3 reads CASSEGTPNNEQFF. The DNA for the CDR3 is TGCGCCAGCAGCGAGGGGACGCCGAACAATGAGCAGTTCTTC. The full variable domain, completed using reference TRBV5-1 and TRBJ2-1, is KAGVTQTPRYLIKTRGQQVTLSCSPISGHRSVSWYQQTPGQGLQFLFEYFSETQRNKGNFPGRFSGRQFSNSRSEMNVSTLELGDSALYLCASSEGTPNNEQFFGPGTRLTVL.

On this clonotype: An end of the junction differs from the germline gene, which may be a read error. This chain's CDR3 is CANSPPGTCYYGYTF. The DNA of the CDR3 is TGTGCCAACAGCCCCCCCGGGACATGCTACTATGGCTACACCTTC. The chain is built from TRBV7-9 and TRBJ1-2; TRBD1 is a possible D gene (6 bases). The CDR3 sequence is 15 residues long. The germline V gene encodes CDR1 SEHNR and CDR2 FQNEAQ (reference sequence).

In the case of this clonotype: One end of the junction fails to match germline, which may point to a read error. The rearrangement joins TRBV2 to TRBJ2-5; D perhaps matches TRBD2 (6 bases). Germline lookup yields CDR1 SNHLY and CDR2 FYNNEI. The CDR3 sequence is 12 residues long. CDR3 loop: CVSIGGEETQYF. CDR3 sequence (DNA): TGTGTCAGCATAGGCGGGGAAGAGACCCAGTACTTC. Full variable domain (rest looked up from reference TRBV2 and TRBJ2-5): EPEVTQTPSHQVTQMGQEVILRCVPISNHLYFYWYRQILGQKVEFLVSFYNNEISEKSEIFDDQFSVERPDGSNFTLKIRSTKLEDSAMYFCVSIGGEETQYFGPGTRLLVL.

There are many counts of this clonotype. This sequence joins TRBV28 and TRBJ1-5; the D gene is possibly TRBD1 (6 bases). CDR3 size: 16 residues. Germline values: CDR1 MDHEN, CDR2 SYDVKM. V was cut by 6 bases and J by 0 bases, with 15 bases left in between. The CDR3 nucleotides read TGTGCCAGCAGCTCCACTTCAGGGGCTAGCAATCAGCCCCAGCATTTT. Its protein product is CASSSTSGASNQPQHF.

J is TRBJ2-1 and V is TRBV5-8, with D hard to call. V shed 5 bases and J shed 0 bases, with 9 bases lying between them. From germline, CDR1 is SGHTS and CDR2 YDEGEE. This CDR3 is 14 amino acids long. The CDR3 DNA reads as TGTGCCAGCAGGGGTGAAAACTCCTACAATGAGCAGTTCTTC. Residues: CASRGENSYNEQFF.

Details on this clonotype: A much larger clone differs by one base, so this may be a read error. The chain couples TRBV7-9 to TRBJ2-3; 8 bases line up with TRBD2. J was trimmed by 1 base and V by 10 bases; bases with no gene match: 16. There are 17 residues in the CDR3. Germline V lookup: CDR1 SEHNR, CDR2 FQNEAQ (reference sequence). Here the CDR3 reads CANRLTEGLVGTDTQYF. CDR3 DNA sequence: TGTGCCAACAGATTAACGGAGGGACTAGTAGGCACAGATACGCAGTATTTT. Looking up the rest from reference TRBV7-9 and TRBJ2-3 gives the full variable domain: DTGVSQNPRHKITKRGQNVTFRCDPISEHNRLYWYRQTLGQGPEFLTYFQNEAQLEKSRLLSDRFSAERPKGSFSTLEIQRTEQGDSAMYLCANRLTEGLVGTDTQYFGPGTRLTVL.

The genes are TRBV19 and TRBJ2-7; 7 nucleotides match TRBD1. The CDR3 has 12 residues. The germline gives CDR1 LNHDA, CDR2 SQIVND (reference sequence). J was trimmed by 4 bases and V by 7 bases; bases with no gene match: 4. CDR3 amino acids: CASNATGYEQYF. CDR3 sequence (DNA): TGTGCCAGTAATGCGACAGGGTACGAGCAGTACTTC.

A note on this clonotype: Because the CDR3 is missing its conserved closing phenylalanine or tryptophan, this is likely a read error. The CDR3 DNA reads TGCAGTGCCCGTGGTGAGGACAGTGCCCATAATTCACCCCTCCACCTT. Protein sequence: CSARGEDSAHNSPLHL. The V and J genes are TRBV20-1 and TRBJ1-6; possible D gene TRBD1, 6 bases. The CDR3 is 16 amino acids. Germline CDR1 is DFQATT and CDR2 is SNEGSKA (reference sequence). Trimming stripped 6 bases from V and 5 bases from J, with 20 bases between.

This clonotype occurred many times. This chain links TRBV6-6 with TRBJ2-5; D may be TRBD1 or TRBD2 (6 bases each). The CDR3 is 16 residues long. CDR1 MNHNY and CDR2 SVGAGI come from the germline V gene (reference sequence). With 1 base removed from V and 3 bases from J, the gap between germline ends came to 15 bases. The CDR3, as DNA: TGTGCCAGCAGTTACTTAGGCGGGACACCAAAAGAGACCCAGTACTTC. Translating gives CASSYLGGTPKETQYF.

J is TRBJ2-7 and V is TRBV20-1, with TRBD2 as a possible D gene (5 bases). In germline, CDR1 is DFQATT, CDR2 SNEGSKA (reference sequence). Trimming left V 5 bases short and J 5 bases short, with 22 bases between. CDR3 size: 15 residues. CDR3 nucleotide sequence: TGCAGTGCTCCGCGCCCACTAGAGGGAAGCAACGAGCAGTACTTC. Translation gives CSAPRPLEGSNEQYF.

By sample fraction, this clonotype is large. The genes are TRBV29-1 and TRBJ2-3, with 7 bases matching TRBD2. V dropped 6 bases and J dropped 5; count of bases not matched to a gene: 11. The CDR3 length is 14 residues. Germline V gene lookup returns CDR1 SQVTM and CDR2 ANQGSEA. The DNA of the CDR3 is TGCAGCGTGGACCCTCGCGGGAGAGGAGATACGCAGTATTTT. Protein product: CSVDPRGRGDTQYF.

Turning to this clonotype: A read error may be the cause here, since a much bigger clone is one base away. The rearrangement uses TRBV11-2 and TRBJ2-7; 7 positions agree with TRBD1. This CDR3 spans 15 amino acids. Germline assignment: CDR1 SGHAT and CDR2 FQNNGV. Losses at the gene ends were 1 base for V and 6 bases for J; bases not matched to a gene: 9. CDR3 nucleotides: TGTGCCAGCAGCTTAGGACAGGGAAACGTCCGCGAGCAGTACTTC. Translating gives CASSLGQGNVREQYF.

The chain recombines TRBV21-1 with TRBJ2-1; the table's D call, TRBD1, was not checked against the DNA. TRBV21-1 is reported as a pseudogene. The length of the CDR3 is 19 residues. The CDR3 sequence: CASSKPGQGRAGRSDEQFF. The CDR3 DNA follows: TGTGCCAGCAGCAAACCGGGACAGGGTAGGGCTGGACGGTCCGATGAGCAGTTCTTC.

V usage is TRBV10-1 and J usage is TRBJ2-7; possibly TRBD2 for D (6 bases). This CDR3 region has 13 residues. CDR1 and CDR2 (germline): WNHNN, SYGVQD (reference sequence). The ends were cut back, 6 bases at V and 10 bases at J, with 19 bases in the middle. CDR3 coding DNA: TGCGCCAGCAGAGGGGAGACGACGGGGGAACAGTACTTC. This gives the protein CASRGETTGEQYF.

On this clonotype: The junction shows a germline mismatch at one end, possibly a read error. The chain carries TRBV11-2 and TRBJ2-1; D is tentatively TRBD1 or TRBD2 (6 bases each). The CDR3 consists of 13 residues. Germline CDR1 is SGHAT and CDR2 is FQNNGV. CDR3 bases: TGCGCCAGCAGCTTAGATAGGGGGGATGAACAGATCTTC. Its protein product is CASSLDRGDEQIF. The complete variable domain, with remaining parts taken from reference TRBV11-2 and TRBJ2-1, reads EAGVAQSPRYKIIEKRQSVAFWCNPISGHATLYWYQQILGQGPKLLIQFQNNGVVDDSQLPKDRFSAERLKGVDSTLKIQPAKLEDSAVYLCASSLDRGDEQIFGPGTRLTVL.

Only one count was recorded for this clonotype. The J gene is TRBJ2-2, the V gene TRBV11-2; no clear D. Looked up from germline, CDR1 is SGHAT and CDR2 is FQNNGV. V was trimmed by 7 bases and J by 2 bases, leaving 29 bases between them. The CDR3 loop spans 20 amino acids. The CDR3 nucleotides read TGTGCCAGCACCCCCTTATTCGTCCAAGGGCTATCGGTAAACACCGGGGAGCTGTTTTTT. This gives the protein CASTPLFVQGLSVNTGELFF.

V is TRBV11-2 and J is TRBJ2-7; D is possibly TRBD2 (5 bases). CDR1 is SGHAT, CDR2 FQNNGV, per germline. The CDR3 loop spans 15 amino acids. The V gene lost 3 bases and the J gene lost 9 bases, with 21 bases spanning the gap. Here the CDR3 reads CASSFSSLAPYGQYF. DNA of the CDR3: TGTGCCAGCAGCTTCTCTAGCCTAGCACCATATGGGCAGTACTTC.

This clonotype has at least ten counts. Just one base apart from a much larger clone, this may be a read error. The V gene is TRBV6-1, the J gene TRBJ1-4; maybe TRBD1 (5 bases). The CDR3 totals 16 residues. The germline V gene encodes CDR1 MNHNS and CDR2 SASEGT. CDR3 amino acids: CASSPSGVGANEKLSF. CDR3 in DNA: TGTGCCAGCAGTCCCAGCGGGGTTGGGGCTAATGAAAAACTGTCTTTT.

This clonotype was detected a few times. The chain links TRBV27 to TRBJ1-6; TRBD1 matches 7 bases. The CDR3 runs 15 residues. The junction had 10 bases not matched to a gene; V was cut back by 5 bases and J by 9 bases. Germline-derived CDR1 and CDR2 are MNHEY and SMNVEV (reference sequence). The DNA for the CDR3 is TGTGCCAGCAGTAAAGAGACAGGGATAACTTCACCCCTCCACTTT. Its protein product is CASSKETGITSPLHF.

This clonotype was seen a few times. A read error may produce the germline difference seen at one junction end. CDR3 region: CTSSTGTRDSDTQYF. DNA of the CDR3: TGTACCAGCAGTACCGGGACTAGAGACTCAGATACGCAGTATTTT. The chain carries TRBV12-3 or TRBV12-4 and TRBJ2-3, with 8 positions matching TRBD2. The CDR3 covers 15 residues.

Remarks on this clonotype: The final CDR3 position lacks the conserved phenylalanine or tryptophan, pointing to a likely read error. The V and J genes are TRBV6-5 and TRBJ1-2; TRBD1 agrees at 7 bases. This CDR3 has 15 amino acids. With 3 bases clipped from V and 6 bases from J, the junction kept 10 bases outside the gene matches. Germline lookup yields CDR1 MNHEY and CDR2 SVGAGI. The CDR3 region is CASSYSGTEGNGYTL. The CDR3 DNA follows: TGTGCCAGCAGTTATTCCGGGACAGAGGGAAATGGCTACACCTTG.

This clonotype was observed a handful of times. The chain employs TRBV19 and TRBJ1-5; a possible D gene is TRBD1 (6 bases). The V end was cut by 7 bases, the J end by 4 bases, with 20 bases between. This CDR3 contains 16 residues. CDR1 and CDR2 from the germline V gene are LNHDA and SQIVND (reference sequence). CDR3 DNA sequence: TGTGCCAGTAATGACCGGCGGGGGGCTTCGAATCAGCCCCAGCATTTT. Its translation is CASNDRRGASNQPQHF.

This clonotype was observed at least ten times. The chain is built from TRBV12-3 or TRBV12-4 and TRBJ1-2; possible D gene TRBD1, 5 bases. The CDR3 totals 12 residues. Deletions cut 1 base from V and 5 bases from J, with 5 bases between. CDR3 protein: CASSLEGYGYTF. As DNA, the CDR3 is TGTGCCAGCAGTTTAGAGGGGTATGGCTACACCTTC.

Worth noting for this clonotype: This clone may be a read error of a much larger clone one base away. The V and J genes are TRBV7-8 and TRBJ2-1; 7 nucleotides align to TRBD2. The CDR3 totals 16 residues. Germline V gene lookup returns CDR1 SGHVS and CDR2 FQNEAQ. Losses at the gene ends were 5 bases for V and 4 bases for J; bases not matched to a gene: 11. In DNA form, the CDR3 reads TGTGCCAGCAGCCCGACTCGACAAGCGGGATACAATGAGCAGTTCTTC. Protein: CASSPTRQAGYNEQFF.

The chain carries TRBV20-1 and TRBJ1-1; possible D gene TRBD1, 5 bases. The CDR3 extends over 14 amino acids. V was trimmed by 2 bases and J by 0 bases, leaving 10 bases between them. Germline CDR1 and CDR2: DFQATT and SNEGSKA (reference sequence). The CDR3, as DNA: TGCAGTGCTAGATCCGCAGGGCTGAACACTGAAGCTTTCTTT. This translates into CSARSAGLNTEAFF.

The chain is built from TRBV18 and TRBJ2-3; D gene ambiguous. CDR3 length: 13 amino acids. CDR1 and CDR2 from the germline V gene are KGHSH and LQKENI. Between the trimmed V and J ends, which lost 0 bases and 6 bases, there was a span of 7 bases. The CDR3 here is CASSPPTQDTQYF. The CDR3 bases are TGTGCCAGCTCACCACCCACCCAGGATACGCAGTATTTT.

This chain links TRBV28 with TRBJ2-7, with D uncertain. From germline, CDR1 is MDHEN and CDR2 SYDVKM. The CDR3 is 11 residues long. Trimming cost V 4 bases and J 4 bases, with 5 bases left between them. CDR3 bases: TGTGCCAGCAGTTCGCTTTACGAGCAGTACTTC. Translation: CASSSLYEQYF.

Worth noting for this clonotype: In this CDR3 the conserved last residue, phenylalanine or tryptophan, is missing, so a read error is likely. No DNA is shown, since the ends of the CDR3 on it are uncertain; the CDR3 is the one TCRdb lists. This chain uses TRBV30 with TRBJ1-1; TRBD1 is the table's D call, not checked against the DNA. The CDR3 is 12 amino acids long, termini counted. Germline V lookup: CDR1 GTSNPN, CDR2 SVGIG (reference sequence). The CDR3 protein is CARRSGMAEALL.